Presented here are 7 T cell receptor beta chains from one specimen sequenced in a study of beta chain features in type 1 diabetes. The whole isolated RNA underwent reverse transcription, so sequencing captured expressed TCRB transcripts. Assay: immunoSEQ multiplex PCR; the TCRdb copy retains only in-frame clones and omits some. In the table there are around 200,000 clones, 13% of which are singletons. Material: central memory CD4+ T cells from blood. The origin of the receptors is a woman aged 18-30 years in good health.

This clone was seen more than once but under ten times. The V call is TRBV7-2, the J call TRBJ2-1; TRBD2 is a possible D gene (6 bases). The V gene's germline CDR1 is SGHTA and CDR2 FQGNSA. This CDR3 has 11 residues. With 8 bases removed from V and 8 bases from J, the gap between germline ends came to 10 bases. Written as DNA, the CDR3 is TGTGCCAGCGGGGGGAATGATGAGCAGTTCTTC. It encodes CASGGNDEQFF.

The V and J genes are TRBV6-6 and TRBJ1-5; D unclear. V lost 6 bases, J lost 1 base, and 13 bases lay in between. CDR3 length equals 15 residues. In germline, CDR1 is MNHNY, CDR2 SVGAGI (reference sequence). The CDR3 DNA reads as TGTGCCAGCAGACGGGCCGGAGGGAGCAATCAGCCCCAGCATTTT. It encodes CASRRAGGSNQPQHF.

The chain is built from TRBV6-5 and TRBJ2-7; tentative D call: TRBD2 (6 bases). The CDR3 is made up of 13 amino acids. V lost 2 bases to trimming and J lost 5 bases, with 10 bases between them. Germline V gives CDR1 MNHEY, CDR2 SVGAGI. The CDR3 DNA is TGTGCCAGCAGTTACATGCGGGACCACGAGCAGTACTTC. This translates into CASSYMRDHEQYF.

This clone was counted a few times. This chain links TRBV6-5 with TRBJ2-4; 7 bases agree with TRBD2. This CDR3 is 14 amino acids long. From germline, CDR1 is MNHEY and CDR2 SVGAGI. The V and J ends lost 9 bases and 4 bases, in that order; junction bases with no gene match: 9. Here the CDR3 DNA reads TGTGCCAGGGAGGGGCAGGGAGGGAAAAACATTCAGTACTTC. Its protein is CAREGQGGKNIQYF.

This chain links TRBV28 with TRBJ2-7; the D gene is possibly TRBD1 (7 bases). The CDR3 is 15 residues long. The V and J ends lost 7 bases and 2 bases respectively, with 18 bases between them. Germline CDR1 reads MDHEN; CDR2 reads SYDVKM. The CDR3 here is CASTGTDSGPYEQYF. The CDR3 bases are TGTGCCAGCACCGGGACAGATAGCGGACCCTACGAGCAGTACTTC.

This chain joins TRBV30 and TRBJ1-2; 8 nucleotides align to TRBD1. This CDR3 is built from 15 residues. Per germline, CDR1 GTSNPN and CDR2 SVGIG (reference sequence). V lost 0 bases to trimming and J lost 2 bases; unmatched junction nucleotides: 5. CDR3 coding DNA: TGTGCCTGGAGTGTACTAGGACAGGGAAACTATGGCTACACCTTC. It is translated as CAWSVLGQGNYGYTF. The variable domain in full, with the rest retrieved from reference TRBV30 and TRBJ1-2, is SQTIHQWPATLVQPVGSPLSLECTVEGTSNPNLYWYRQAAGRGLQLLFYSVGIGQISSEVPQNLSASRPQDRQFILSSKKLLLSDSGFYLCAWSVLGQGNYGYTFGSGTRLTVV.

The rearrangement joins TRBV9 to TRBJ1-4; a possible D gene is TRBD1 (6 bases). CDR1 SGDLS and CDR2 YYNGEE come from the germline V gene. The length of the CDR3 is 13 residues. The V and J ends lost 3 bases and 8 bases respectively, with 11 bases between them. CDR3 sequence reads: CASSATGLEKLFF. In DNA form, the CDR3 reads TGTGCCAGCAGCGCTACAGGGTTGGAAAAACTGTTTTTT.